A single sample is the source of the 19 T cell receptor beta chains below, sequenced in a study of CD8+ T cells in alopecia areata. Extracted from the samples, RNA was reverse transcribed into cDNA to serve as the sequencing template. The data were produced by immunoSEQ multiplex PCR, yet TCRdb's version contains in-frame clones alone and is incomplete. The table shows about 190,000 clones, with roughly three fifths occurring only once. Treatment here: oral pan-JAK inhibitor, 5-10 mg twice daily. The input for sequencing was CD4+ T cells sorted from blood, taken at week 4, from a patient treated with tofacitinib. The receptors were gathered from a human donor with alopecia areata.

The chain uses TRBV15 and TRBJ2-7; D possibly corresponds to TRBD2 (5 bases). The germline gives CDR1 LNHNV, CDR2 YYDKDF (reference sequence). This CDR3 spans 14 amino acids. The V end was cut by 0 bases, the J end by 2 bases, with 8 bases between. The CDR3 bases are TGTGCCACCAGCAGAGATCTGGGAGCCTACGAGCAGTACTTC. Translating gives CATSRDLGAYEQYF.

V usage is TRBV30 and J usage is TRBJ1-6; maybe TRBD1 (6 bases). Germline values: CDR1 GTSNPN, CDR2 SVGIG (reference sequence). This CDR3 region has 11 residues. V lost 8 bases to trimming and J lost 12 bases, with 14 bases between them. CDR3 DNA: TGTGCCGCGGGACACCCGGAACCCCTCCACTTT. It codes for CAAGHPEPLHF.

V gene TRBV4-1 combines with J gene TRBJ1-2; the D gene is possibly TRBD1 (6 bases). Germline assignment: CDR1 MGHRA and CDR2 YSYEKL. The CDR3 spans 17 residues. V lost 1 base and J lost 7, with 22 bases in between. Here the CDR3 DNA reads TGCGCCAGCAGCCAAGGTGAAACTCTCCAGGGGCAGGCTGGCTACACCTTC. This sequence encodes CASSQGETLQGQAGYTF.

The chain combines TRBV14 with TRBJ2-7, with 8 bases lining up with TRBD1. The J segment lost 0 bases and the V segment lost 3 bases, leaving 4 bases of the junction unmatched. Germline V CDR1 and CDR2: SGHDN, FVKESK. The CDR3 is 15 amino acids. CDR3 coding DNA: TGTGCCAGCAGCCACCCCAGGGGGCCCTCCTACGAGCAGTACTTC. As protein: CASSHPRGPSYEQYF.

In this sample, this clone turned up a few times. V is TRBV6-1 and J is TRBJ1-1; D gene ambiguous. Per germline, CDR1 MNHNS and CDR2 SASEGT. This CDR3 has 11 amino acids. Trimming removed 5 bases at V and 8 bases at J, with 9 bases between. CDR3 loop: CASSYFEEAFF. CDR3 DNA sequence: TGTGCCAGCAGTTATTTTGAGGAAGCTTTCTTT.

This chain uses TRBV7-2 with TRBJ2-3; D is unresolved. Trimming took off 0 bases at V and 3 bases at J, with 1 base between the two ends. Germline values: CDR1 SGHTA, CDR2 FQGNSA. The CDR3 consists of 12 residues. DNA for the CDR3: TGTGCCAGCAGCTTAGCGACAGATACGCAGTATTTT. As protein: CASSLATDTQYF.

This clone was found once. The chain employs TRBV7-9 and TRBJ2-5; 7 bases are shared with TRBD1. This CDR3 has 13 amino acids. Germline assignment: CDR1 SEHNR and CDR2 FQNEAQ (reference sequence). The V segment lost 11 bases and the J segment 5 bases; nucleotides outside the gene matches: 11. CDR3 sequence: CAGLTGARETQYF. CDR3 in DNA: TGTGCCGGACTCACAGGGGCCAGGGAGACCCAGTACTTC.

The V gene is TRBV29-1, the J gene TRBJ2-3; D call uncertain. The germline V and J ends were trimmed by 3 bases and 2 bases, with 6 bases remaining between them. The length of the CDR3 is 12 residues. Germline V lookup: CDR1 SQVTM, CDR2 ANQGSEA. CDR3 amino acids: CSVEVPTDTQYF. CDR3 DNA sequence: TGCAGCGTTGAGGTTCCCACAGATACGCAGTATTTT.

The chain has TRBV23-1 and TRBJ1-2, with no clear D. TRBV23-1 has ORF status, its function being uncertain. The CDR3 is 12 residues long. The V gene lost 1 base and the J gene lost 4 bases, with 4 bases spanning the gap. The CDR3 DNA follows: TGCGCCAGCAGTCAATTTCGCTATGGCTACACCTTC. It yields the protein CASSQFRYGYTF.

The rearrangement joins TRBV4-1 to TRBJ2-7; D is uncertain. Per the germline V gene, CDR1 is MGHRA and CDR2 is YSYEKL. This CDR3 comprises 17 residues. V lost 4 bases and J lost 2, with 21 bases in between. CDR3 nucleotide sequence: TGCGCCAGCAGCCGGCATGCTTTGGCGACTGGAACCTACGAGCAGTACTTC. Translation gives CASSRHALATGTYEQYF.

The V gene is TRBV6-6, the J gene TRBJ1-2; D is undetermined. V gave up 2 bases and J gave up 10 bases, with 14 bases separating them. CDR1 MNHNY and CDR2 SVGAGI come from the germline V gene (reference sequence). This CDR3 is built from 13 residues. The CDR3 nucleotides read TGTGCCAGCAGTTACGAGGGAGCATCGGTCTACACCTTC. It translates to CASSYEGASVYTF.

A remark on this clone: One end of the junction fails to match germline, which may point to a read error. The chain employs TRBV7-8 and TRBJ2-7; possible D gene TRBD1, 5 bases. The V gene's germline CDR1 is SGHVS and CDR2 FQNEAQ. CDR3 length equals 11 residues. The CDR3 coding sequence is TGTGCCAGCAGCTCTATTTATGGGGCCGACTTC. Its translation: CASSSIYGADF.

The chain links TRBV5-1 to TRBJ2-4; D unresolved. This CDR3 has 12 amino acids. Germline CDR1 reads SGHRS; CDR2 reads YFSETQ. The V and J ends lost 4 bases and 3 bases respectively, with 5 bases between them. The CDR3 sequence: CASSENKNIQYF. The CDR3 bases are TGCGCCAGCAGCGAAAACAAAAACATTCAGTACTTC.

This chain links TRBV30 with TRBJ2-1; 11 nucleotides align to TRBD2. The CDR3 is made up of 17 amino acids. V shed 3 bases, J shed 2 bases, and the junction held 9 bases outside the gene matches. Germline V gene lookup returns CDR1 GTSNPN and CDR2 SVGIG (reference sequence). This CDR3 is CAWSAGGSGRAYNEQFF. Written as DNA, the CDR3 is TGTGCCTGGAGCGCTGGGGGTAGCGGGAGGGCCTACAATGAGCAGTTCTTC.

The rearrangement joins TRBV18 to TRBJ2-5, with 7 bases aligning to TRBD2. V lost 6 bases, J lost 0 bases, and 7 bases stayed unmatched. The germline V gene has CDR1 KGHSH and CDR2 LQKENI. The CDR3 is 15 amino acids. The CDR3 bases are TGTGCCAGCTCGCCTATCAGCGGGAACCAAGAGACCCAGTACTTC. Translating gives CASSPISGNQETQYF.

CDR3 protein: CASSDSLSSYNEQFF. The CDR3 coding sequence is TGCGCCAGCAGTGACTCCCTTAGCTCCTACAATGAGCAGTTCTTC. This chain connects TRBV10-1 to TRBJ2-1; D call uncertain. The CDR3 has 15 amino acids. V was shortened by 3 bases and J by 0 bases, with 9 bases between the two germline ends. Germline lookup yields CDR1 WNHNN and CDR2 SYGVQD (reference sequence).

This clone was counted once. The rearrangement links TRBV6-5 to TRBJ2-4, with D maybe TRBD2 (5 bases). Trimming pared 4 bases from V and 7 bases from J, leaving 8 bases between. From germline, CDR1 is MNHEY and CDR2 SVGAGI. This CDR3 spans 12 amino acids. The CDR3 protein is CASSSRGNIQYF. For the CDR3, the DNA is TGTGCCAGCAGTTCCAGAGGGAACATTCAGTACTTC.

The chain is built from TRBV2 and TRBJ2-1; TRBD1 matches 7 bases. Trimming at V came to 7 bases and at J to 8 bases, leaving 11 bases not matched to a gene. Germline CDR1 and CDR2: SNHLY and FYNNEI. This CDR3 has 14 residues. The CDR3 loop reads CASNRRQGRDEQFF. The CDR3 nucleotides are TGTGCCAGCAACCGCCGACAGGGTCGGGATGAGCAGTTCTTC.

The chain is built from TRBV11-3 and TRBJ2-3, with 7 bases lining up with TRBD2. Germline lookup yields CDR1 SGHNT and CDR2 YENEEA. Trimming cost V 4 bases and J 6 bases; bases outside gene matches: 16. This CDR3 region has 17 residues. The CDR3 region is CASSSTPGGAGDDTQYF. The CDR3 bases are TGTGCCAGCAGCTCTACGCCCGGCGGGGCGGGAGACGATACGCAGTATTTT.